A selection of T cell receptor beta chains follows, all from one sample in a study of metastatic and nonmetastatic thyroid tumors. TCRdb re-called the PCR reads via MiXCR. The sample lists approximately 32,000 clones; around 16% were seen once. The sequenced sample was blood. The receptors shown here come from a male donor with papillary thyroid cancer or a benign thyroid nodule (not recorded which). Some clones in this sample may be carry-over from other donors' samples. The CDR3 runs from the conserved cysteine through the conserved F or W. The order of the fields is clone size, J gene, D gene, V gene, CDR3 DNA, CDR3 protein. A D gene is named only where the DNA matches it firmly. Expanded clones get a size class; other rows say once, few or many, or leave the size out.

clone_size: few; j_call: TRBJ2-3; d_call: TRBD2; v_call: TRBV6-1; cdr3_nt: TGTGCCAGCAGTGGGGGAGGAGCGGGAGAGGCAGATACGCAGTATTTT; cdr3_aa: CASSGGGAGEADTQYF
clone_size: many; j_call: TRBJ2-7; d_call: NA; v_call: TRBV7-9; cdr3_nt: TGTGCCAGCAGCTTAGGCGAGACGGCTACCTACGAGCAGTACTTC; cdr3_aa: CASSLGETATYEQYF
clone_size: NA; j_call: TRBJ1-5; d_call: TRBD1; v_call: TRBV7-8; cdr3_nt: TGTGCCAGCAGCTTAGCTGGACAGGGGACCAATCAGCCCCAGCATTTT; cdr3_aa: CASSLAGQGTNQPQHF
clone_size: many; j_call: TRBJ2-1; d_call: TRBD2; v_call: TRBV7-9; cdr3_nt: TGTGCCAGCAGTCCTAGCGGGAGGGCCAGGAATGAGCAGTTCTTC; cdr3_aa: CASSPSGRARNEQFF
clone_size: many; j_call: TRBJ1-6; d_call: NA; v_call: TRBV27; cdr3_nt: TGTGCCAGCAGGGGGACTGTCCCGGGTTCACCCCTCCACTTT; cdr3_aa: CASRGTVPGSPLHF
clone_size: many; j_call: TRBJ2-7; d_call: TRBD2; v_call: TRBV11-1; cdr3_nt: TGTGCCAGCAGCTTAATGAGTAGCGGGGGATTCTACGAGCAGTACTTC; cdr3_aa: CASSLMSSGGFYEQYF
clone_size: many; j_call: TRBJ2-3; d_call: NA; v_call: TRBV7-6; cdr3_nt: TGTGCCAGCAGTCCCTTAGGTTTCTCCACAGATACGCAGTATTTT; cdr3_aa: CASSPLGFSTDTQYF
clone_size: few; j_call: TRBJ1-6; d_call: NA; v_call: TRBV12-3/TRBV12-4; cdr3_nt: TGTGCCAGCAGTAACGAGGGGTCTAGGCCACCCCTCCACTTT; cdr3_aa: CASSNEGSRPPLHF
clone_size: NA; j_call: TRBJ1-6; d_call: NA; v_call: TRBV30; cdr3_nt: TGTGCCTCGAGGGGGGTAAGGGATGATTCACCCCTCCACTTT; cdr3_aa: CASRGVRDDSPLHF
clone_size: NA; j_call: TRBJ2-5; d_call: NA; v_call: TRBV18; cdr3_nt: TGTGCCAGCCCACCGATTGAAGAGAAGGCCCAGTACTTC; cdr3_aa: CASPPIEEKAQYF
clone_size: many; j_call: TRBJ2-3; d_call: TRBD2; v_call: TRBV30; cdr3_nt: TGTGCCTGGAGCCTAACCGGGGGGGACACAGATACGCAGTATTTT; cdr3_aa: CAWSLTGGDTDTQYF
clone_size: NA; j_call: TRBJ2-1; d_call: TRBD2; v_call: TRBV20-1; cdr3_nt: TGCAGTGCTAGAGATCGGGGGGAGGCCCAATCCTACAATGAGCAGTTCTTC; cdr3_aa: CSARDRGEAQSYNEQFF
clone_size: many; j_call: TRBJ2-7; d_call: NA; v_call: TRBV27; cdr3_nt: TGTGCCAGCAGTTTCAGACAGAGCTACGAGCAGTACTTC; cdr3_aa: CASSFRQSYEQYF
clone_size: NA; j_call: TRBJ1-1; d_call: NA; v_call: TRBV12-3/TRBV12-4; cdr3_nt: TGTGCCAGCAGTCCACAGGGCGTGAACACTGAAGCTTTCTTT; cdr3_aa: CASSPQGVNTEAFF
clone_size: many; j_call: TRBJ2-2; d_call: NA; v_call: TRBV6-1; cdr3_nt: TGTGCCAGCAGGAGGGCCGGGTGGGGCGGGGAGCTGTTTTTT; cdr3_aa: CASRRAGWGGELFF
clone_size: many; j_call: TRBJ2-1; d_call: NA; v_call: TRBV3-1; cdr3_nt: TGTGCCAGCAGCCGGGTAGGCCCGCCCTCCAATGAGCAGTTCTTC; cdr3_aa: CASSRVGPPSNEQFF
clone_size: few; j_call: TRBJ2-2; d_call: TRBD2; v_call: TRBV6-4; cdr3_nt: TGTGCCAGCAGTGCTACGCAGACTAGCGGGGTTACCGGGGAGCTGTTTTTT; cdr3_aa: CASSATQTSGVTGELFF
clone_size: many; j_call: TRBJ2-5; d_call: TRBD1; v_call: TRBV20-1; cdr3_nt: TGCAGTGCTCCCGGGACAGGTGTAGAGACCCAGTACTTC; cdr3_aa: CSAPGTGVETQYF
clone_size: many; j_call: TRBJ2-5; d_call: NA; v_call: TRBV12-5; cdr3_nt: TGTGCTAGTGGTTCCCGTGCGCACCAAGAGACCCAGTACTTC; cdr3_aa: CASGSRAHQETQYF
clone_size: many; j_call: TRBJ2-3; d_call: TRBD2; v_call: TRBV6-6; cdr3_nt: TGTGCCAGCAGTTACACGGGACTAGCGGGGACCTCCATTACAGATACGCAGTATTTT; cdr3_aa: CASSYTGLAGTSITDTQYF
clone_size: many; j_call: TRBJ2-3; d_call: NA; v_call: TRBV15; cdr3_nt: TGTGCCACCAGCATGCGGGTAGCCAAGAGTACAGATACGCAGTATTTT; cdr3_aa: CATSMRVAKSTDTQYF
clone_size: many; j_call: TRBJ2-2; d_call: TRBD2; v_call: TRBV5-1; cdr3_nt: TGCGCCAGCAGCCCGGGGACTAGCGGGAACACCGGGGAGCTGTTTTTT; cdr3_aa: CASSPGTSGNTGELFF